This T cell receptor (beta chain) originates from a study of vaccination and CD4 T cells after COVID-19. A note on this clonotype: The antigen remains unidentified.

As for treatment: 10-day PBMC culture with coronavirus spike peptide pools or control peptides (ViraFEST assay). The unexposed donor gave CD4+ T cells before the COVID-19 pandemic (2011-2018). Cultured CD4+ T cell DNA underwent sequencing with the Oncomine TCR Beta short-read assay. Cultures of CD4+ T cells served as the source for extracting genomic DNA. TCRdb re-analysed the PCR reads in MiXCR, keeping a single row per CDR3 protein. The sample has roughly 10,000 distinct CDR3 sequences, around 40% seen once; the top ten hold about a fifth. After removal of 1 base from V and 0 bases from J, the junction contained 2 bases not matched to a gene. CDR3 length: 17 amino acids. CDR1 and CDR2 from the germline V gene are SNHLY and FYNNEI.

The TCR sequence derives from a human donor in good health. The specimen sequenced was CD4+ T cells from blood, cultured in vitro. V and J are TRBV2 and TRBJ2-2; 10 bases line up with TRBD2. CDR3 in amino acids: CASSEEGTSANTGELFF. As DNA, the CDR3 is TGTGCCAGCAGTGAAGAGGGGACTAGCGCGAACACCGGGGAGCTGTTTTTT.